This T cell receptor (beta chain) was sequenced in a study of radiotherapy plus CTLA-4 blockade in lung cancer. This table comes from immunoSEQ multiplex PCR, and its TCRdb copy is limited to in-frame clones, with some not included. Among 75,000 or so clones listed, around four fifths were seen once. Trimming took off 7 bases at V and 2 bases at J, with 7 bases between the two ends. CDR1 and CDR2 from the germline V gene are SGHDT and YYEEEE. The CDR3 extends over 13 amino acids. The rearrangement uses TRBV5-6 and TRBJ2-6, with D perhaps assigned TRBD1 or TRBD2 (5 bases each). The clonotype was recovered from a human donor with non-small cell lung cancer who had a complete response to radiotherapy plus ipilimumab. The sample consisted of peripheral blood, taken from a patient treated with radiotherapy plus ipilimumab. CDR3 protein: CASQGAGANVLTF. In nucleotides, the CDR3 is TGTGCCAGCCAGGGAGCTGGGGCCAACGTCCTGACTTTC.